Following are 17 T cell receptor beta chains from one sample sequenced in a study of T-cell memory formation after mild COVID-19. TCRdb analysed the 5' RACE reads with MiXCR anew, one entry per CDR3 protein. The repertoire consists of around 370,000 distinct CDR3 sequences, with 20% to 25% occurring once and the leading ten covering approximately 12%. Sequencing was done on a sample of PBMCs or a T cell subset sorted from them (not recorded which). These receptor sequences come from an adult woman who had mild COVID-19 (a few samples of this study predate the infection). Cell type and time point are not known.

The chain joins TRBV6-5 to TRBJ2-1, with 7 bases matching TRBD2. There are 18 residues in the CDR3. J lost 8 bases, V lost 0 bases, and 16 bases had no gene match. CDR1 is MNHEY and CDR2 is SVGAGI in the germline V gene. The CDR3 coding sequence is TGTGCCAGCAGTTACTCATTTATCCGTTCCGGGGGGATTTATGAGCAGTTCTTC. It encodes CASSYSFIRSGGIYEQFF.

The V call is TRBV9, the J call TRBJ2-5; D gene unclear. Trimming stripped 2 bases from V and 5 bases from J, with 7 bases between. The CDR3 is made up of 12 amino acids. Per germline, CDR1 SGDLS and CDR2 YYNGEE. CDR3 residues: CASSVLGETQYF. CDR3 nucleotide sequence: TGTGCCAGCAGCGTGTTAGGGGAGACCCAGTACTTC.

This clonotype turned up a few times. V gene TRBV4-2 combines with J gene TRBJ2-3; the match to TRBD2 covers 11 bases. Per the germline V gene, CDR1 is LGHNA and CDR2 is YNFKEQ. The CDR3 sequence is 16 residues long. The trim removed 2 bases at V and 6 bases at J, leaving 7 bases unmatched. The CDR3 DNA is TGTGCCAGCAGCCAAATTCTAGCGGGGGGTACTGATACGCAGTATTTT. Translated, it gives CASSQILAGGTDTQYF.

The chain joins TRBV12-3 or TRBV12-4 to TRBJ2-1, with 10 bases lining up with TRBD2. The CDR3 has 15 amino acids. Losses at the gene ends were 3 bases for V and 9 bases for J; bases not matched to a gene: 8. In DNA, the CDR3 is TGTGCCAGCAGTTTGACGAGCGGGAGGGCAGGTGAGCAGTTCTTC. This translates into CASSLTSGRAGEQFF.

This sequence joins TRBV5-1 and TRBJ2-5, with D possibly matching TRBD1 (5 bases). In germline, CDR1 is SGHRS, CDR2 YFSETQ. CDR3 length: 12 residues. Trimming took 3 bases from V and 5 from J, leaving 8 bases between them. CDR3 coding DNA: TGCGCCAGCAGCTATAACAGGGAGACCCAGTACTTC. It translates to CASSYNRETQYF.

This clonotype was counted a few times. V and J are TRBV30 and TRBJ2-5, with 10 bases aligning to TRBD1. Germline V gene sequence: CDR1 GTSNPN, CDR2 SVGIG (reference sequence). The CDR3 is 16 residues long. The V gene end was trimmed by 4 bases and the J gene end by 2 bases; junction bases not matched to a gene: 10. The DNA for the CDR3 is TGTGCCTGGACCTACAAGAGGACAGGGGGTCAAGAGACCCAGTACTTC. As protein: CAWTYKRTGGQETQYF.

Only a few counts were recorded for this clonotype. The J gene is TRBJ2-3, the V gene TRBV5-5, with a tentative D call TRBD1 (5 bases). The germline V gene has CDR1 SGHKS and CDR2 YYEKEE (reference sequence). V lost 0 bases and J lost 5, with 7 bases in between. This CDR3 comprises 13 residues. In DNA, the CDR3 is TGTGCCAGCAGCTTGGCTCAGGGAGATACGCAGTATTTT. Residues: CASSLAQGDTQYF.

This chain's CDR3 is CASSFRQGGGADTQYF. CDR3 nucleotide sequence: TGTGCCAGCAGCTTCCGACAGGGAGGAGGCGCAGATACGCAGTATTTT. J is TRBJ2-3 and V is TRBV11-3; D is possibly TRBD1 (7 bases). The germline gives CDR1 SGHNT, CDR2 YENEEA. The CDR3 length is 16 residues. The V gene lost 3 bases and the J gene lost 4 bases, with 17 bases spanning the gap.

This clonotype was seen a handful of times. The chain uses TRBV7-8 and TRBJ2-1, with no clear D. The V end lost 5 bases, the J end lost 6 bases, and 17 bases lay between the germline ends. This CDR3 comprises 15 residues. Germline CDR1 SGHVS, CDR2 FQNEAQ. CDR3 in DNA: TGTGCCAGCAGCGAGCGTTGGACCCCCGGCAATGAGCAGTTCTTC. As protein: CASSERWTPGNEQFF. Together with reference TRBV7-8 and TRBJ2-1, the CDR3 gives the full variable domain: GAGVSQSPRYKVAKRGQDVALRCDPISGHVSLFWYQQALGQGPEFLTYFQNEAQLDKSGLPSDRFFAERPEGSVSTLKIQRTQQEDSAVYLCASSERWTPGNEQFFGPGTRLTVL.

The V call is TRBV6-1, the J call TRBJ1-1; D might be TRBD1 (6 bases). CDR1 MNHNS and CDR2 SASEGT come from the germline V gene. The CDR3 covers 14 residues. Trimming left V 6 bases short and J 7 bases short, with 18 bases between. The CDR3 nucleotides are TGTGCCAGCAGAGGGACGGACAGCGAGCTTGAAGCTTTCTTT. Its protein is CASRGTDSELEAFF.

The V call is TRBV18, the J call TRBJ1-5; D possibly corresponds to TRBD1 (6 bases). Germline CDR1 is KGHSH and CDR2 is LQKENI. V lost 3 bases, J lost 6 bases, and 9 bases lay in between. The CDR3 is 13 amino acids. The CDR3: CASSPGGGQPQHF. CDR3 nucleotides: TGTGCCAGCTCACCGGGGGGCGGTCAGCCCCAGCATTTT.

The chain recombines TRBV12-3 or TRBV12-4 with TRBJ2-3; TRBD1 matches at 7 bases. J was trimmed by 4 bases and V by 5 bases; bases with no gene match: 6. CDR3 length equals 14 residues. The CDR3 nucleotides read TGTGCCAGCAGTCTCAGGGGGTGGGCAGATACGCAGTATTTT. Protein product: CASSLRGWADTQYF.

The rearrangement links TRBV12-3 or TRBV12-4 to TRBJ1-3; D is uncertain. The CDR3 loop spans 12 amino acids. Trimming cost V 10 bases and J 7 bases, with 14 bases left between them. The CDR3 reads CANQQDLNTIYF. CDR3 in DNA: TGTGCCAACCAGCAGGACTTGAACACCATATATTTT.

This chain links TRBV6-2 or TRBV6-3 with TRBJ1-1; D is ambiguous. Germline CDR1 and CDR2: MNHEY and SVGEGT. The CDR3 length is 13 residues. Trimming took off 2 bases at V and 2 bases at J, with 6 bases between the two ends. The CDR3 nucleotides are TGTGCCAGCAGTTACGTGGATAACACTGAAGCTTTCTTT. It translates to CASSYVDNTEAFF.

The chain carries TRBV5-1 and TRBJ1-2; 9 nucleotides line up with TRBD1. The CDR3 consists of 15 residues. V lost 2 bases, J lost 4 bases, and 6 bases stayed unmatched. CDR1 and CDR2 from the germline V gene are SGHRS and YFSETQ. This chain's CDR3 is CASSFDRGMSYGYTF. The CDR3 DNA follows: TGCGCCAGCAGCTTTGACAGGGGGATGAGCTATGGCTACACCTTC. The full variable domain, completed using reference TRBV5-1 and TRBJ1-2, is KAGVTQTPRYLIKTRGQQVTLSCSPISGHRSVSWYQQTPGQGLQFLFEYFSETQRNKGNFPGRFSGRQFSNSRSEMNVSTLELGDSALYLCASSFDRGMSYGYTFGSGTRLTVV.

This clonotype showed up just a few times. The CDR3 protein is CASSLGGGNQETQYF. The CDR3 DNA sequence: TGCGCCAGCAGCTTGGGCGGGGGCAACCAAGAGACCCAGTACTTC. The gene calls are TRBV5-1 and TRBJ2-5, with TRBD2 as a possible D gene (7 bases). The CDR3 spans 15 residues. Germline loops: CDR1 SGHRS, CDR2 YFSETQ. V dropped 0 bases and J dropped 0 bases, with 9 bases sitting between them. Using reference TRBV5-1 and TRBJ2-5 for the parts outside the CDR3, the full variable domain is KAGVTQTPRYLIKTRGQQVTLSCSPISGHRSVSWYQQTPGQGLQFLFEYFSETQRNKGNFPGRFSGRQFSNSRSEMNVSTLELGDSALYLCASSLGGGNQETQYFGPGTRLLVL.

The rearrangement joins TRBV7-9 to TRBJ2-4; 8 bases map to TRBD1. The CDR3 is made up of 16 amino acids. The V segment lost 5 bases and the J segment 6 bases; nucleotides outside the gene matches: 12. Germline CDR1 reads SEHNR; CDR2 reads FQNEAQ (reference sequence). The CDR3 coding sequence is TGTGCCAGCAGCCCAGGGGGCCCCCAAAGGTCAAACATTCAGTACTTC. It encodes CASSPGGPQRSNIQYF. The full variable domain, in which reference TRBV7-9 and TRBJ2-4 provide the parts outside the CDR3, is DTGVSQNPRHKITKRGQNVTFRCDPISEHNRLYWYRQTLGQGPEFLTYFQNEAQLEKSRLLSDRFSAERPKGSFSTLEIQRTEQGDSAMYLCASSPGGPQRSNIQYFGAGTRLSVL.